The 15 T cell receptor beta chains below all came from one sample that was sequenced in a study of cytomegalovirus exposure and HLA in healthy donors. PCR primers comprised 60 Vbeta and 13 Jbeta primers. Sequenced by immunoSEQ multiplex PCR; TCRdb stores in-frame clones only, minus some. The sample gives more than 65,000 clones, under 85% of which show up once; around 10% is in the top ten. Sequenced sample: PBMCs. These receptors all come from a woman aged 60 to 75 in good health and CMV-seropositive.

Note on this clone: Other DNA sequences in the same sample also yield this CDR3. The gene calls are TRBV20-1 and TRBJ2-7, with D tentatively TRBD2 (6 bases). Trimming removed 1 base at V and 6 bases at J, with 7 bases between. The germline gives CDR1 DFQATT, CDR2 SNEGSKA (reference sequence). This CDR3 is 11 amino acids long. CDR3 sequence: CSARVEGEQYF. CDR3 nucleotides: TGCAGTGCTAGAGTGGAGGGCGAGCAGTACTTC.

V and J are TRBV27 and TRBJ1-2; 8 bases fit TRBD1. Germline loops: CDR1 MNHEY, CDR2 SMNVEV (reference sequence). The CDR3 covers 14 residues. V lost 5 bases to trimming and J lost 5 bases; unmatched junction nucleotides: 7. The chain's CDR3 is CASSARQGIYGYTF. The DNA of the CDR3 is TGTGCCAGCAGTGCCCGACAGGGGATTTATGGCTACACCTTC.

This clone was observed a handful of times. The chain joins TRBV6-5 to TRBJ2-1, with 7 bases lining up with TRBD1. Germline CDR1 and CDR2: MNHEY and SVGAGI. This CDR3 is built from 14 residues. V was pared by 0 bases and J by 9 bases, with 5 bases of the junction left unmatched. The CDR3 region is CASSYSRGGSEQFF. The CDR3 DNA is TGTGCCAGCAGTTACTCGAGAGGGGGCAGTGAGCAGTTCTTC.

The chain recombines TRBV9 with TRBJ1-6, with TRBD1 matching 9 bases. This CDR3 region has 14 residues. The V gene's germline CDR1 is SGDLS and CDR2 YYNGEE. V was clipped by 4 bases and J by 10 bases; unmatched bases: 6. The CDR3 bases are TGTGCCAGCAGCCACCGGGACAGGGAGTCACCCCTCCACTTT. Residues: CASSHRDRESPLHF.

The chain is built from TRBV7-6 and TRBJ2-2; no definite D call. This CDR3 has 15 amino acids. V dropped 5 bases and J dropped 0 bases, with 10 bases sitting between them. Germline-derived CDR1 and CDR2 are SGHVS and FNYEAQ. The CDR3 protein is CASSRSGANTGELFF. The CDR3 bases are TGTGCCAGCAGCCGTAGTGGAGCGAACACCGGGGAGCTGTTTTTT.

The chain recombines TRBV28 with TRBJ1-1; no clear D. Germline V gene sequence: CDR1 MDHEN, CDR2 SYDVKM. V gave up 6 bases and J gave up 6 bases, with 8 bases separating them. CDR3 length: 11 amino acids. The CDR3 region has the DNA TGTGCCAGCAGACTAGGCGCTGAAGCTTTCTTT. It translates to CASRLGAEAFF.

The rearrangement links TRBV6-1 to TRBJ2-7; D remains ambiguous. The CDR3 runs to 13 residues. The germline V and J ends were trimmed by 8 bases and 2 bases, with 13 bases remaining between them. Germline CDR1 MNHNS, CDR2 SASEGT. The CDR3 coding sequence is TGTGCCAGCTCCCTCATGACAACCTACGAGCAGTACTTC. Its translation: CASSLMTTYEQYF.

This clone was seen a handful of times. The rearrangement uses TRBV6-1 and TRBJ1-1; D is unresolved. There are 15 residues in the CDR3. The germline V and J ends were trimmed by 8 bases and 1 base, with 17 bases remaining between them. CDR1 and CDR2 (germline): MNHNS, SASEGT. The CDR3 loop is CASGRGRSGNTEAFF. CDR3 in DNA: TGTGCCAGCGGGAGAGGACGGTCGGGGAACACTGAAGCTTTCTTT.

This clone was found once. Without the conserved terminal phenylalanine or tryptophan, this CDR3 likely stems from a read error. The rearrangement links TRBV25-1 to TRBJ1-4, with D perhaps TRBD1 (5 bases). The CDR3 runs to 16 residues. With 4 bases removed from V and 8 bases from J, the gap between germline ends came to 20 bases. In germline, CDR1 is MGHDK, CDR2 SYGVNS. The CDR3 bases are TGTGCCAGCAGTGTTGGCAAGGGGCGGAGAGGAGAAAAACTGTTTGTT. Translation: CASSVGKGRRGEKLFV.

The sample holds a few counts of this clone. The chain couples TRBV5-1 to TRBJ2-3, with D possibly matching TRBD2 (6 bases). The V end lost 3 bases, the J end lost 3 bases, and 11 bases lay between the germline ends. CDR1 and CDR2 (germline): SGHRS, YFSETQ. The CDR3 consists of 14 residues. DNA for the CDR3: TGCGCCAGCAGCTCGGGGGACGGTACAGATACGCAGTATTTT. Translation gives CASSSGDGTDTQYF.

The J gene is TRBJ1-1, the V gene TRBV5-1; 8 positions match TRBD1. J was trimmed by 0 bases and V by 3 bases; bases with no gene match: 4. This CDR3 is built from 15 residues. Germline V gene lookup returns CDR1 SGHRS and CDR2 YFSETQ. CDR3 nucleotides: TGCGCCAGCAGCTACGGGGACAGGATGAACACTGAAGCTTTCTTT. Its translation: CASSYGDRMNTEAFF.

The chain is built from TRBV5-1 and TRBJ2-2, with D possibly being TRBD2 (5 bases). The CDR3 has 14 residues. The ends were cut back, 5 bases at V and 1 base at J, with 9 bases in the middle. Germline assignment: CDR1 SGHRS and CDR2 YFSETQ. As DNA, the CDR3 is TGCGCCAGCAGAGACCGGGGGAACACCGGGGAGCTGTTTTTT. It translates to CASRDRGNTGELFF.

The gene calls are TRBV4-1 and TRBJ1-1; tentatively, D is TRBD1 (5 bases). The length of the CDR3 is 13 residues. Trimming removed 4 bases at V and 3 bases at J, with 9 bases between. Germline V lookup: CDR1 MGHRA, CDR2 YSYEKL. CDR3: CASSRQGDTEAFF. In nucleotides, the CDR3 is TGCGCCAGCAGCCGGCAGGGCGACACTGAAGCTTTCTTT.

The chain combines TRBV11-2 with TRBJ2-7; 7 positions agree with TRBD1. The CDR3 spans 14 residues. With 8 bases clipped from V and 2 bases from J, the junction kept 9 bases outside the gene matches. CDR1 SGHAT and CDR2 FQNNGV come from the germline V gene. The DNA of the CDR3 is TGTGCCAGCGGTGGACAGGCAGCCACCTACGAGCAGTACTTC. Translated: CASGGQAATYEQYF.

This sequence joins TRBV29-1 and TRBJ2-5; D is ambiguous. The CDR3 runs 13 residues. CDR1 and CDR2 (germline): SQVTM, ANQGSEA. Deletions cut 0 bases from V and 9 bases from J, with 14 bases between. The CDR3 loop is CSVEELAAVAQYF. DNA of the CDR3: TGCAGCGTTGAAGAGTTGGCTGCCGTGGCCCAGTACTTC.